This record looks at one T cell receptor beta chain sequence and its context. The data derive from a study of cytomegalovirus exposure and HLA in healthy donors. Measured with immunoSEQ multiplex PCR; TCRdb has only the in-frame clones, and not every one. The sample consists of around 66,000 clones, around 97% of them appearing once. CDR1 and CDR2 from the germline V gene are KGHSH and LQKENI. Trimming pared 6 bases from V and 4 bases from J, leaving 21 bases between. The CDR3 covers 16 residues. This chain joins TRBV18 and TRBJ1-2, with no clear D. The receptor's source is a woman younger than 35 in good health and CMV-seropositive. Specimen: PBMCs. The CDR3, as DNA: TGTGCCAGCTCGCCAAATACGGAGACCTCCCGCTATGGCTACACCTTC. Translation: CASSPNTETSRYGYTF.